This T cell receptor beta chain appears in the sequencing data of a study of blood T cells in healthy people across ages. A second PCR of roughly 7 to 11 cycles used a sample-barcoded 5' primer and a J-beta primer mix. Tagging of each cDNA molecule was performed by a template-switch adaptor with 12 random nucleotides. TCRdb re-called the 5' RACE reads with MiXCR, one entry per CDR3 protein. In the table there are 1.5 million to 2 million distinct CDR3 sequences, about 50% of which are singletons. Study outcomes and limitations: While age rose, TCR beta diversity per million T cells dropped in a roughly linear way.

V lost 5 bases and J lost 9; bases outside the gene matches: 6. CDR1 and CDR2 (germline): SEHNR, FQNEAQ (reference sequence). The CDR3 covers 12 residues. Isolation per sample recovered at least 6.5 million PBMCs. As regards this clonotype: The antigen remains undetermined.

Sequencing used blood. The TCR comes from a woman aged 35 to 49 in good health. J is TRBJ2-7 and V is TRBV7-9; TRBD1 matches at 8 bases. The CDR3 DNA reads as TGTGCCAGCAGCGGACGACAGGGGTGGCAGTACTTC. Amino acid sequence: CASSGRQGWQYF.